The 2 T cell receptor beta chains in this list originate from one sample, sequenced in a study of shared clonotypes between healthy human individuals. Using immunoSEQ multiplex PCR, the repertoire was profiled, and TCRdb retains in-frame clones only, with some absent. The data contain nearly 600,000 clones, nearly 97% of them singletons. Terminally differentiated effector memory CD45RA+ cells were left out of the naive CD8 fraction, which was CD45RO-negative and positively selected for CCR7. Sequenced material: naive CD8+ T cells sorted from blood. Receptors were obtained from a woman aged 25-40 years in good health.

V gene TRBV1 combines with J gene TRBJ2-2; the D call of TRBD2 is as the table states it, not checked on the DNA. TRBV1 is reported as a pseudogene. This CDR3 has 17 amino acids. In DNA form, the CDR3 reads TGCACCAGCAAACTCCTTAGCGGGAGAGGAGACACCGGGGAGCTGTTTTTT. This translates into CTSKLLSGRGDTGELFF.

CDR3 nucleotide sequence: TGCGCCAGCAGCCCTTTCCAGAGCAGCACAGATACGCAGTATTTT. This translates into CASSPFQSSTDTQYF. This chain uses TRBV4-1 with TRBJ2-3, with D uncertain. Germline V CDR1 and CDR2: MGHRA, YSYEKL. V dropped 4 bases and J dropped 0 bases, with 11 bases sitting between them. The CDR3 is made up of 15 amino acids.